This T cell receptor beta chain is from a study of blood T cell repertoires in COVID-19. Study background: Samples taken during acute and convalescent COVID-19 were collected in the United States, Italy and Spain. T cells, B-cell-depleted T cells, or PBMCs provided the cDNA or gDNA that served as material.

In the original analysis: Reference gene primer amplification gave estimated nucleated cell counts. Clones were sequenced by immunoSEQ multiplex PCR, and TCRdb holds only the in-frame ones, with some missing. V, J and clone size are those of that table, while D and trimming were read from the DNA. The sample has about 35,000 clones, about 80% seen once. CDR3 length: 16 residues. V lost 1 base and J lost 2; bases outside the gene matches: 2. Germline loops: CDR1 MNHEY, CDR2 SVGAGI. This clonotype originated in a man aged 50-60 years with acute or convalescent COVID-19. The rearrangement joins TRBV6-5 to TRBJ2-3, with TRBD2 identical over 11 bases. The specimen sequenced was peripheral blood. CDR3 protein: CASSYWGLAATDTQYF. The DNA of the CDR3 is TGTGCCAGCAGTTACTGGGGACTAGCGGCCACAGATACGCAGTATTTT.